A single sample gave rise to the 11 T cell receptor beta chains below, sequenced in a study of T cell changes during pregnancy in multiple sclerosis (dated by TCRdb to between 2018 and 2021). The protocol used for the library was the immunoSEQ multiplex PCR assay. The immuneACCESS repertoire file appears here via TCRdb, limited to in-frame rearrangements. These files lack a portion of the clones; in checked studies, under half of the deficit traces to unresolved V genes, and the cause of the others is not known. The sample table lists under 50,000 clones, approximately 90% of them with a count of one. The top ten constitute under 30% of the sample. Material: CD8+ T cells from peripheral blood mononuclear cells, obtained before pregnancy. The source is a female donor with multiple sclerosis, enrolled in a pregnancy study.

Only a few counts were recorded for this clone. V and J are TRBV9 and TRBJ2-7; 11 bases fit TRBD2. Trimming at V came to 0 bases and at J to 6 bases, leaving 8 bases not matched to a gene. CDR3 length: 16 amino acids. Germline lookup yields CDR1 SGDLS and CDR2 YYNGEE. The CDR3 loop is CASSVELAGALGEQYF. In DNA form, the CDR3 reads TGTGCCAGCAGCGTAGAACTAGCGGGAGCGCTGGGCGAGCAGTACTTC.

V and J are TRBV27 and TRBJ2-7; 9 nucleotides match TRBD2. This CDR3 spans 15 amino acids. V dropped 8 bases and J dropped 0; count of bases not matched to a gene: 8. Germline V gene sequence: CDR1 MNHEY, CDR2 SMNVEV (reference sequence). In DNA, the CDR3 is TGTGCCAGCGCGCGGGGGGGAGGGGTCTCCTACGAGCAGTACTTC. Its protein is CASARGGGVSYEQYF.

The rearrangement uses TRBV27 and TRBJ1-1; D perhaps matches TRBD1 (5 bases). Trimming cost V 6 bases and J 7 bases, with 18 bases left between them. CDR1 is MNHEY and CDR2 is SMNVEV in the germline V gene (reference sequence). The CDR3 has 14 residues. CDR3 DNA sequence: TGTGCCAGCAGCTCAACCCAGGGTAAGAGTGAAGCTTTCTTT. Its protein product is CASSSTQGKSEAFF.

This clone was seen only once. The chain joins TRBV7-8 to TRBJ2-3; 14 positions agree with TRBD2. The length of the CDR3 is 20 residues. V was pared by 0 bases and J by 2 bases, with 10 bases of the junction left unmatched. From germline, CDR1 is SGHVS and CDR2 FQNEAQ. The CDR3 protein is CASSLAGTSGGQANTDTQYF. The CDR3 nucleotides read TGTGCCAGCAGCTTAGCCGGGACTAGCGGGGGCCAGGCGAACACAGATACGCAGTATTTT.

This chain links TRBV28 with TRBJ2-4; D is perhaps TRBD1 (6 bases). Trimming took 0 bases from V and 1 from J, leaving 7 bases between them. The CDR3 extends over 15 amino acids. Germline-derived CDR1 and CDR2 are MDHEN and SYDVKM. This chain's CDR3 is CASSLWGAAKNIQYF. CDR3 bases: TGTGCCAGCAGTTTATGGGGGGCGGCCAAAAACATTCAGTACTTC.

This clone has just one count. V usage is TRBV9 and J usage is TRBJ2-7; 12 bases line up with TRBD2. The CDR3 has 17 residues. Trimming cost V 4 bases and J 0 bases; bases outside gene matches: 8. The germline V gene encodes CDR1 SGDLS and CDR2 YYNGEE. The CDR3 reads CASSMGLAGDNSYEQYF. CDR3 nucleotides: TGTGCCAGCAGCATGGGACTAGCGGGTGATAACTCCTACGAGCAGTACTTC.

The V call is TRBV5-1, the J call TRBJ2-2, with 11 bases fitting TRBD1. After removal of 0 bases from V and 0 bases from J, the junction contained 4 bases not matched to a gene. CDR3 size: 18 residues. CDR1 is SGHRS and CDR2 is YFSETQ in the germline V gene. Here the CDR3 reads CASSLVDRGLANTGELFF. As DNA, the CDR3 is TGCGCCAGCAGCTTGGTGGACAGGGGGCTCGCGAACACCGGGGAGCTGTTTTTT.

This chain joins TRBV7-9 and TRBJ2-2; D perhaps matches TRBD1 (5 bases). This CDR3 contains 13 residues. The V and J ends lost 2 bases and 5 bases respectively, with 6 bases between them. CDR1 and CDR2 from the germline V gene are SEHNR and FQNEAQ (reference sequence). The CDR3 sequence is CASSLQGTGELFF. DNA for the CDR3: TGTGCCAGCAGCTTACAGGGAACCGGGGAGCTGTTTTTT. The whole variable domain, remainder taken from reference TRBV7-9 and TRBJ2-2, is DTGVSQNPRHKITKRGQNVTFRCDPISEHNRLYWYRQTLGQGPEFLTYFQNEAQLEKSRLLSDRFSAERPKGSFSTLEIQRTEQGDSAMYLCASSLQGTGELFFGEGSRLTVL.

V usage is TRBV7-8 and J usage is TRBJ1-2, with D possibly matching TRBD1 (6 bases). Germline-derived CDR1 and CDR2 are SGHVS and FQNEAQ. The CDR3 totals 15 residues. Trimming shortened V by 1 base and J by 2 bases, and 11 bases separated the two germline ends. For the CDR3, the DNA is TGTGCCAGCAGCTTAGGGACAGCTAACAACTATGGCTACACCTTC. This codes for CASSLGTANNYGYTF.

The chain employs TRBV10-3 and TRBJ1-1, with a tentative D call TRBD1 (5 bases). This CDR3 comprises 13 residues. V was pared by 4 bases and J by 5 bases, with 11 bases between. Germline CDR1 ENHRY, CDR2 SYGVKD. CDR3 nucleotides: TGTGCCATCAGTGTGGGGCTAGGGACTGAAGCTTTCTTT. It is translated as CAISVGLGTEAFF.

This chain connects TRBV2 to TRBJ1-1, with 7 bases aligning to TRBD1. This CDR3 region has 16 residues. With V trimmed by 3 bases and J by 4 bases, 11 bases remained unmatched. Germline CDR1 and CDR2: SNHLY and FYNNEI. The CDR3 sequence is CASSDDRQGGTTEAFF. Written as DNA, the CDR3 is TGTGCCAGCAGTGATGATCGACAGGGTGGTACCACTGAAGCTTTCTTT.